Below, 32 T cell receptor beta chains from the same sample are listed, as sequenced in a study of control samples from healthy donors and cancer patients. Assay used: immunoSEQ multiplex PCR; TCRdb lists only in-frame clones, some missing. The sample consists of some 89,000 clones, approximately 87% of them appearing once. The sample taken for sequencing was blood. The receptors stem from a woman in her 40s in good health.

This sequence joins TRBV7-8 and TRBJ1-6; tentative D call: TRBD1 (5 bases). CDR3 size: 17 residues. V shed 4 bases and J shed 0 bases, with 13 bases lying between them. Germline lookup yields CDR1 SGHVS and CDR2 FQNEAQ. CDR3: CASSSLRDSSYNSPLHF. The DNA of the CDR3 is TGTGCCAGCAGCTCTCTAAGAGACAGCTCCTATAATTCACCCCTCCACTTT.

This clone was picked up a small number of times. V and J are TRBV6-5 and TRBJ1-3; a possible D gene is TRBD1 (5 bases). Looked up from germline, CDR1 is MNHEY and CDR2 is SVGAGI. V was cut by 0 bases and J by 4 bases, with 13 bases left in between. This CDR3 is built from 16 residues. This CDR3 reads CASSYSNQGAGNTIYF. The CDR3 DNA reads TGTGCCAGCAGTTACTCGAACCAGGGTGCCGGAAACACCATATATTTT.

The rearrangement uses TRBV5-1 and TRBJ1-1; D gene unclear. From germline, CDR1 is SGHRS and CDR2 YFSETQ. This CDR3 has 14 residues. The V and J ends lost 0 bases and 5 bases respectively, with 11 bases between them. CDR3 in DNA: TGCGCCAGCAGCTTGGCACCCCTATTAACTGAAGCTTTCTTT. Translating gives CASSLAPLLTEAFF.

The CDR3 protein is CASSIQGWGTEAFF. The CDR3 nucleotides are TGTGCCAGTAGTATCCAGGGATGGGGCACTGAAGCTTTCTTT. The chain employs TRBV19 and TRBJ1-1; tentative D call: TRBD1 (5 bases). The CDR3 sequence is 14 residues long. The germline CDR1 and CDR2 sequences are LNHDA and SQIVND (reference sequence). The V gene lost 3 bases and the J gene lost 4 bases, with 12 bases spanning the gap.

The CDR3 here is CASGEDQPQHF. The DNA of the CDR3 is TGTGCCAGCGGGGAAGATCAGCCCCAGCATTTT. The chain combines TRBV27 with TRBJ1-5, with D uncertain. The CDR3 is made up of 11 amino acids. Germline V gene data show CDR1 as MNHEY and CDR2 as SMNVEV (reference sequence). Between the trimmed V and J ends, which lost 8 bases and 5 bases, there was a span of 7 bases.

The V and J genes are TRBV4-1 and TRBJ1-2; tentative D call: TRBD1 (5 bases). Trimming cost V 4 bases and J 5 bases, with 23 bases left between them. In germline, CDR1 is MGHRA, CDR2 YSYEKL. The CDR3 totals 17 residues. As DNA, the CDR3 is TGCGCCAGCAGCCGGGCGGTTGGGGGGGAGAGTGGGTATGGCTACACCTTC. Translation gives CASSRAVGGESGYGYTF.

The chain combines TRBV7-9 with TRBJ2-7; maybe TRBD2 (5 bases). CDR1 SEHNR and CDR2 FQNEAQ come from the germline V gene (reference sequence). Trimming cost V 0 bases and J 2 bases, with 11 bases left between them. CDR3 size: 15 residues. CDR3 DNA: TGTGCCAGCAGCTTAGCGCGGGTCGAAACCTACGAGCAGTACTTC. It is translated as CASSLARVETYEQYF. Combining the CDR3 with reference TRBV7-9 and TRBJ2-7 gives the whole variable domain DTGVSQNPRHKITKRGQNVTFRCDPISEHNRLYWYRQTLGQGPEFLTYFQNEAQLEKSRLLSDRFSAERPKGSFSTLEIQRTEQGDSAMYLCASSLARVETYEQYFGPGTRLTVT.

V and J are TRBV6-1 and TRBJ1-2; 7 bases fit TRBD1. This CDR3 has 17 residues. CDR1 is MNHNS and CDR2 is SASEGT in the germline V gene. The junction had 16 bases not matched to a gene; V was cut back by 4 bases and J by 5 bases. The CDR3 DNA sequence: TGTGCCAGCAGTGGACGGACAGGCCTGAATTTGGATTATGGCTACACCTTC. It specifies CASSGRTGLNLDYGYTF.

This clone was observed a single time. CDR3 in amino acids: CASSYGHTQYF. DNA of the CDR3: TGTGCCAGCAGCTACGGGCATACGCAGTATTTT. J is TRBJ2-3 and V is TRBV13; D is uncertain. The CDR3 extends over 11 amino acids. The germline CDR1 and CDR2 sequences are PRHDT and FYEKMQ (reference sequence). Trimming pared 4 bases from V and 7 bases from J, leaving 6 bases between.

This chain connects TRBV30 to TRBJ1-1; 8 bases line up with TRBD1. Germline CDR1 is GTSNPN and CDR2 is SVGIG (reference sequence). V lost 2 bases, J lost 6 bases, and 5 bases stayed unmatched. The CDR3 loop spans 13 amino acids. The CDR3 nucleotides are TGTGCCTGGAGTACGACAGGGGCCGCTGAAGCTTTCTTT. The encoded protein is CAWSTTGAAEAFF.

This chain links TRBV10-3 with TRBJ1-1; a possible D gene is TRBD1 (5 bases). CDR1 and CDR2 from the germline V gene are ENHRY and SYGVKD. The CDR3 is made up of 14 amino acids. V was pared by 10 bases and J by 3 bases, with 18 bases between. The CDR3 DNA reads TGTGCCACCCGCATAGGGCCGGGGGACACTGAAGCTTTCTTT. Amino acids: CATRIGPGDTEAFF.

This rearrangement joins TRBV12-3 or TRBV12-4 to TRBJ2-7; no definite D call. CDR3 size: 11 residues. The germline V and J ends were trimmed by 5 bases and 2 bases, with 4 bases remaining between them. Here the CDR3 DNA reads TGTGCCAGCAGTGCGGCCTACGAGCAGTACTTC. Encoded protein: CASSAAYEQYF.

The genes are TRBV5-1 and TRBJ2-1; D may be TRBD1 or TRBD2 (5 bases each). Germline CDR1 reads SGHRS; CDR2 reads YFSETQ. This CDR3 has 17 residues. The V end lost 2 bases, the J end lost 6 bases, and 21 bases lay between the germline ends. Here the CDR3 reads CASSLSRGNLRSNEQFF. CDR3 DNA sequence: TGCGCCAGCAGCTTAAGTCGGGGCAACCTGCGGAGCAATGAGCAGTTCTTC.

The sample holds one count of this clone. CDR3 sequence: CACTPGQRLGEQYF. The CDR3 DNA sequence: TGTGCCTGCACCCCGGGACAGAGACTTGGAGAGCAGTACTTC. The chain combines TRBV30 with TRBJ2-7; 7 bases map to TRBD1. The CDR3 length is 14 residues. Germline CDR1 reads GTSNPN; CDR2 reads SVGIG (reference sequence). With 6 bases clipped from V and 7 bases from J, the junction kept 15 bases outside the gene matches.

This clone has a single count. The chain carries TRBV11-3 and TRBJ1-3, with D possibly matching TRBD1 (5 bases). CDR3 size: 14 residues. The germline V gene encodes CDR1 SGHNT and CDR2 YENEEA. Between the trimmed V and J ends, which lost 8 bases and 0 bases, there was a span of 11 bases. The CDR3 region is CASRTDNSGNTIYF. The CDR3 bases are TGTGCCAGCCGGACGGACAACTCTGGAAACACCATATATTTT.

The CDR3 region is CASSQDLGGYYGYTF. The CDR3 region has the DNA TGCGCCAGCAGCCAAGATCTGGGCGGATACTATGGCTACACCTTC. The gene calls are TRBV4-3 and TRBJ1-2, with D uncertain. The CDR3 consists of 15 residues. CDR1 is LGHNA and CDR2 is YSLEER in the germline V gene. With 0 bases removed from V and 3 bases from J, the gap between germline ends came to 11 bases.

This clone was seen more than once but under ten times. This chain uses TRBV23-1 with TRBJ2-7; 8 bases match TRBD1. TRBV23-1 qualifies as an ORF whose function is uncertain. The J segment lost 2 bases and the V segment lost 1 base, leaving 10 bases of the junction unmatched. The CDR3 sequence is 17 residues long. In DNA form, the CDR3 reads TGCGCCAGCAGTCAATTTGTGGTATGGGACAGGACCTACGAGCAGTACTTC. Protein product: CASSQFVVWDRTYEQYF.

This rearrangement joins TRBV19 to TRBJ1-4; D call uncertain. The CDR3 length is 12 residues. V was cut by 7 bases and J by 2 bases, with 5 bases left in between. Per germline, CDR1 LNHDA and CDR2 SQIVND (reference sequence). The chain's CDR3 is CASTGTNEKLFF. CDR3 bases: TGTGCCAGTACGGGGACTAATGAAAAACTGTTTTTT. The full variable domain, its missing parts supplied by reference TRBV19 and TRBJ1-4, is DGGITQSPKYLFRKEGQNVTLSCEQNLNHDAMYWYRQDPGQGLRLIYYSQIVNDFQKGDIAEGYSVSREKKESFPLTVTSAQKNPTAFYLCASTGTNEKLFFGSGTQLSVL.

The chain recombines TRBV5-6 with TRBJ2-7; 12 bases agree with TRBD2. The V and J ends lost 2 bases and 2 bases, in that order; junction bases with no gene match: 11. CDR1 and CDR2 from the germline V gene are SGHDT and YYEEEE. The CDR3 runs 18 residues. CDR3 in amino acids: CASSLLAGGPTVPYEQYF. CDR3 bases: TGTGCCAGCAGCTTACTAGCGGGGGGCCCTACGGTTCCCTACGAGCAGTACTTC.

This clone was observed a handful of times. The genes are TRBV18 and TRBJ2-7; D is ambiguous. The V end was cut by 1 base, the J end by 7 bases, with 11 bases between. Germline loops: CDR1 KGHSH, CDR2 LQKENI. CDR3 length: 13 amino acids. The CDR3: CASSPLELWEQYF. CDR3 DNA: TGTGCCAGCTCACCACTTGAACTGTGGGAGCAGTACTTC. Full variable domain (outside the CDR3, taken from reference TRBV18 and TRBJ2-7): NAGVMQNPRHLVRRRGQEARLRCSPMKGHSHVYWYRQLPEEGLKFMVYLQKENIIDESGMPKERFSAEFPKEGPSILRIQQVVRGDSAAYFCASSPLELWEQYFGPGTRLTVT.

The CDR3 loop is CASSDRAYEQYF. The CDR3 coding sequence is TGTGCCAGCAGTGACAGGGCCTACGAGCAGTACTTC. The V call is TRBV12-3 or TRBV12-4, the J call TRBJ2-7; 7 nucleotides align to TRBD1. The CDR3 has 12 amino acids. Unmatched junction bases numbered 0, after V lost 5 bases and J lost 2 bases.

The rearrangement uses TRBV24-1 and TRBJ2-7; D might be TRBD1 (6 bases). This CDR3 contains 15 residues. The V end lost 4 bases, the J end lost 0 bases, and 12 bases lay between the germline ends. Germline V gene data show CDR1 as KGHDR and CDR2 as SFDVKD. This CDR3 reads CATSDPDRGSYEQYF. CDR3 nucleotide sequence: TGTGCCACCAGTGACCCGGACAGAGGCTCCTACGAGCAGTACTTC.

V is TRBV10-1 and J is TRBJ2-1, with TRBD1 as a possible D gene (5 bases). CDR1 WNHNN and CDR2 SYGVQD come from the germline V gene (reference sequence). The CDR3 spans 15 residues. Trimming took off 2 bases at V and 1 base at J, with 9 bases between the two ends. CDR3 residues: CASSEDSYSYNEQFF. The CDR3 DNA reads TGCGCCAGCAGTGAGGACAGTTATTCCTACAATGAGCAGTTCTTC.

V is TRBV5-6 and J is TRBJ1-1, with TRBD1 as a possible D gene (5 bases). This CDR3 has 15 amino acids. CDR1 and CDR2 from the germline V gene are SGHDT and YYEEEE. V lost 0 bases to trimming and J lost 4 bases, with 13 bases between them. CDR3 sequence reads: CASSLVSGTGTEAFF. The CDR3 bases are TGTGCCAGCAGCTTGGTGTCGGGGACGGGCACTGAAGCTTTCTTT.

This chain joins TRBV11-1 and TRBJ1-6; D is unresolved. V lost 3 bases and J 0 bases, leaving 9 bases between the germline ends. CDR1 SGHAT and CDR2 FQDESV come from the germline V gene (reference sequence). The CDR3 is made up of 16 amino acids. CDR3 sequence reads: CASSFRFTSYNSPLHF. The CDR3 region has the DNA TGTGCCAGCAGCTTTCGCTTCACCTCCTATAATTCACCCCTCCACTTT.

In DNA, the CDR3 is TGCGCCAGCAGCCAAGTTGAGAATCGACCCCAGAACGAGCAGTACTTC. It encodes CASSQVENRPQNEQYF. The chain links TRBV4-1 to TRBJ2-7, with D unclear. The CDR3 totals 16 residues. The germline V and J ends were trimmed by 1 base and 5 bases, with 18 bases remaining between them. The germline V gene has CDR1 MGHRA and CDR2 YSYEKL.

This chain links TRBV27 with TRBJ1-1, with 7 bases lining up with TRBD1. J was trimmed by 5 bases and V by 4 bases; bases with no gene match: 10. Germline CDR1 and CDR2: MNHEY and SMNVEV (reference sequence). The CDR3 runs 15 residues. CDR3 sequence reads: CASSSLGTVVTEAFF. The CDR3, as DNA: TGTGCCAGCAGTTCCCTCGGGACAGTGGTAACTGAAGCTTTCTTT.

The V call is TRBV7-9, the J call TRBJ1-2, with a weak D call TRBD1 (5 bases). The CDR3 totals 15 residues. CDR1 and CDR2 (germline): SEHNR, FQNEAQ (reference sequence). The ends were cut back, 2 bases at V and 2 bases at J, with 12 bases in the middle. The DNA of the CDR3 is TGTGCCAGCAGCTTATCAGCGGGGCTGAACTATGGCTACACCTTC. It specifies CASSLSAGLNYGYTF. The complete variable domain, with remaining parts taken from reference TRBV7-9 and TRBJ1-2, reads DTGVSQNPRHKITKRGQNVTFRCDPISEHNRLYWYRQTLGQGPEFLTYFQNEAQLEKSRLLSDRFSAERPKGSFSTLEIQRTEQGDSAMYLCASSLSAGLNYGYTFGSGTRLTVV.

This chain joins TRBV12-5 and TRBJ2-2; D is uncertain. Germline V CDR1 and CDR2: LGHNT, FRNRAP. CDR3 length equals 16 residues. Trimming removed 5 bases from V and 0 bases from J, with 13 bases in between. The CDR3 sequence is CASGPLAISNTGELFF. The CDR3 DNA sequence: TGTGCTAGTGGTCCCCTGGCTATCTCGAACACCGGGGAGCTGTTTTTT.

The V call is TRBV7-2, the J call TRBJ1-2; TRBD1 matches at 8 bases. The CDR3 has 13 residues. The germline gives CDR1 SGHTA, CDR2 FQGNSA. The junction had 1 base not matched to a gene; V was cut back by 1 base and J by 6 bases. In nucleotides, the CDR3 is TGTGCCAGCAGCTTAGAACAGGGGGATGGCTACACCTTC. Encoded protein: CASSLEQGDGYTF.

V usage is TRBV29-1 and J usage is TRBJ1-2; D is unclear. This CDR3 region has 12 residues. V was pared by 1 base and J by 0 bases, with 3 bases between. Looked up from germline, CDR1 is SQVTM and CDR2 is ANQGSEA. The CDR3 DNA sequence: TGCAGCGTTGAAGCGTCTAACTATGGCTACACCTTC. Protein product: CSVEASNYGYTF. The full variable domain, rest sourced from reference TRBV29-1 and TRBJ1-2, is SAVISQKPSRDICQRGTSLTIQCQVDSQVTMMFWYRQQPGQSLTLIATANQGSEATYESGFVIDKFPISRPNLTFSTLTVSNMSPEDSSIYLCSVEASNYGYTFGSGTRLTVV.

The chain employs TRBV13 and TRBJ2-3; possibly TRBD1 for D (6 bases). This CDR3 is built from 16 residues. Germline V gene sequence: CDR1 PRHDT, CDR2 FYEKMQ (reference sequence). The V end lost 3 bases, the J end lost 4 bases, and 17 bases lay between the germline ends. This chain's CDR3 is CASSFRYSRGPDTQYF. The DNA for the CDR3 is TGTGCCAGCAGCTTTCGGTACTCCAGGGGTCCAGATACGCAGTATTTT.